A selection of T cell receptor beta chains follows, all from one sample in a study of blood T cell repertoires in COVID-19. Here immunoSEQ multiplex PCR was the method, and the copy in TCRdb shows in-frame clones only, minus some. Among 180,000 or so clones listed, about 75% were seen once. The material sequenced was peripheral blood. These receptors all stem from a woman aged 45-65 years with active or convalescent COVID-19. The CDR3 runs from the conserved cysteine through the conserved F or W. D genes are given only for firm matches. A clone size is listed for some rows: how often the clone was seen (once, few, many), or a class if it is expanded.

d_call j_call v_call clone_size cdr3_aa cdr3_nt
- TRBJ1-5 TRBV2 - CASSEAVFSREVNQPQHF TGTGCCAGCAGTGAAGCGGTCTTCAGCAGAGAGGTCAATCAGCCCCAGCATTTT
- TRBJ2-2 TRBV2 - CASSGTRGRGGELFF TGTGCCAGCAGTGGGACCCGAGGACGGGGCGGGGAGCTGTTTTTT
- TRBJ2-7 TRBV7-8 - CASTYRGGSYEQYF TGTGCCAGCACCTACAGGGGGGGTTCCTACGAGCAGTACTTC
- TRBJ1-2 TRBV18 many CASSPPERPYGYTF TGTGCCAGCTCACCACCGGAGAGGCCCTATGGCTACACCTTC
TRBD1 TRBJ2-7 TRBV10-3 - CAISESFGTGTYEQYF TGTGCCATCAGTGAGTCGTTCGGGACAGGAACCTACGAGCAGTACTTC
- TRBJ2-7 TRBV18 many CASSPGGMSYEQYF TGTGCCAGCTCACCAGGGGGCATGTCCTACGAGCAGTACTTC
TRBD1 TRBJ2-1 TRBV7-9 - CASSSPGQGGEQFF TGTGCCAGCAGCTCACCGGGACAGGGTGGTGAGCAGTTCTTC
- TRBJ2-7 TRBV5-4 few CASSSDRGGTYEQYF TGTGCCAGCAGTTCAGACAGGGGAGGGACCTACGAGCAGTACTTC
- TRBJ1-4 TRBV6-6 - CASSYSTGQINEKLFF TGTGCCAGCAGTTACTCGACCGGACAGATCAATGAAAAACTGTTTTTT
TRBD1 TRBJ1-2 TRBV12-3/TRBV12-4 few CASSGTGRFSGTF TGTGCCAGCAGTGGGACAGGGAGGTTTAGTGGGACCTTC
TRBD2 TRBJ2-1 TRBV4-3 few CASSQDWGGVVEDEQFF TGCGCCAGCAGCCAAGATTGGGGGGGAGTGGTTGAGGATGAGCAGTTCTTC
TRBD1 TRBJ1-4 TRBV19 - CASRGRQGGEKLFF TGTGCCAGTAGGGGTAGACAGGGAGGCGAAAAACTGTTTTTT
- TRBJ1-1 TRBV11-1 - CASSPTGTEAFF TGTGCCAGCAGCCCTACAGGGACTGAAGCTTTCTTT
- TRBJ2-1 TRBV29-1 - CSVTPWGSAGGSYNEQFF TGCAGCGTTACCCCTTGGGGTAGCGCTGGAGGGTCCTACAATGAGCAGTTCTTC
- TRBJ1-1 TRBV9 - CASSVVRVATEAFF TGTGCCAGCAGCGTAGTTCGGGTAGCCACTGAAGCTTTCTTT
TRBD1 TRBJ1-5 TRBV6-5 - CASGQGSNQPQHF TGTGCTAGCGGACAGGGGAGTAATCAGCCCCAGCATTTT
TRBD2 TRBJ2-2 TRBV7-2 - CASRLAGGRTGELFF TGTGCCAGTAGACTAGCGGGAGGGCGCACCGGGGAGCTGTTTTTT
- TRBJ2-1 TRBV18 - CASSADGVDSNEQFF TGTGCCAGCTCGGCGGACGGGGTTGACTCGAATGAGCAGTTCTTC
- TRBJ1-2 TRBV4-2 - CASSQDLGRLNYGYTF TGTGCCAGCAGCCAAGATCTGGGCAGACTAAACTATGGCTACACCTTC
- TRBJ2-2 TRBV28 - CASSFGGYTGELFF TGTGCCAGCAGTTTCGGGGGATACACCGGGGAGCTGTTTTTT
TRBD1 TRBJ2-3 TRBV4-1 - CASSQDLTGGSTDTQYF TGCGCCAGCAGCCAAGATCTAACAGGGGGGAGCACAGATACGCAGTATTTT
TRBD1 TRBJ2-7 TRBV12-3/TRBV12-4 - CASRGRQGYEQYF TGTGCCAGCAGGGGGAGACAGGGATACGAGCAGTACTTC
TRBD2 TRBJ2-1 TRBV5-1 many CASSLSRTSGGYNEQFF TGCGCCAGCAGCTTAAGCCGAACTAGCGGGGGCTACAATGAGCAGTTCTTC
TRBD1 TRBJ2-5 TRBV5-8 - CASSLKGAGETQYF TGTGCCAGCAGCTTGAAGGGGGCGGGAGAGACCCAGTACTTC
TRBD1 TRBJ2-7 TRBV6-6 - CASSYGQGLSYEQYF TGTGCCAGCAGTTACGGACAGGGGCTCTCCTACGAGCAGTACTTC
TRBD1 TRBJ1-3 TRBV2 - CASSGTVSGNTIYF TGTGCCAGCAGCGGGACAGTCTCTGGAAACACCATATATTTT
TRBD2 TRBJ2-3 TRBV7-3 - CASSPLAGKADTQYF TGTGCCAGCAGCCCTTTAGCGGGAAAGGCAGATACGCAGTATTTT
- TRBJ1-3 TRBV19 - CASSINAGGSGNTIYF TGTGCCAGTAGTATAAACGCCGGAGGTTCTGGAAACACCATATATTTT
- TRBJ1-1 TRBV6-5 - CASRPGDGVGTEAFF TGTGCCAGCAGACCAGGGGATGGCGTTGGGACTGAAGCTTTCTTT
- TRBJ1-5 TRBV6-2/TRBV6-3 - CASSSGWGNQPQHF TGTGCCAGCAGTTCGGGTTGGGGCAATCAGCCCCAGCATTTT
TRBD1 TRBJ1-1 TRBV7-2 few CASSIYGQGARRLNTEAFF TGTGCCAGCAGCATATACGGACAGGGGGCACGACGCTTGAACACTGAAGCTTTCTTT
TRBD1 TRBJ1-1 TRBV12-3/TRBV12-4 - CASSRTGPEAFF TGTGCCAGCAGTAGGACAGGGCCTGAAGCTTTCTTT
TRBD1 TRBJ1-2 TRBV15 - CATRFWDRDTDYGYTF TGTGCCACCAGGTTCTGGGACAGGGATACTGACTATGGCTACACCTTC
TRBD2 TRBJ2-3 TRBV4-1 - CASSQDSRASGDTQYF TGCGCCAGCAGCCAAGATTCTCGGGCTAGCGGAGATACGCAGTATTTT
- TRBJ1-3 TRBV15 - CATSRTSGNTIYF TGTGCCACCAGCAGGACATCCGGAAACACCATATATTTT
- TRBJ2-7 TRBV3-1/TRBV3-2 - CASSKLQGTYEQYF TGTGCCAGCAGCAAACTCCAGGGGACCTACGAGCAGTACTTC
- TRBJ1-6 TRBV19 - CASRRVNSPLHF TGTGCGTCAAGGAGGGTAAATTCACCCCTCCACTTT
TRBD2 TRBJ2-1 TRBV13 - CASSWPRGASYNEQFF TGTGCCAGCAGCTGGCCGCGGGGGGCCTCCTACAATGAGCAGTTCTTC
- TRBJ1-5 TRBV5-8 once CASSLTQISNQPQHF TGTGCCAGCAGTCTCACACAGATAAGCAATCAGCCCCAGCATTTT
TRBD2 TRBJ2-7 TRBV7-2 - CASSLEISGNYEQYF TGTGCCAGCAGCTTAGAGATTAGCGGGAACTACGAGCAGTACTTC
TRBD2 TRBJ2-7 TRBV4-3 - CASRTFGLASDEQYF TGCGCCAGCAGGACGTTTGGACTAGCTAGCGACGAGCAGTACTTC
- TRBJ1-5 TRBV19 - CASSITGQPSNQPQHF TGTGCCAGTAGTATAACTGGGCAGCCTAGCAATCAGCCCCAGCATTTT
TRBD2 TRBJ2-3 TRBV3-1/TRBV3-2 - CASSQFAGGTDTQYF TGTGCCAGCAGCCAATTTGCGGGGGGCACAGATACGCAGTATTTT
- TRBJ1-2 TRBV6-5 - CASRGTTLFNYGYTF TGTGCCAGCCGAGGGACAACCTTATTTAACTATGGCTACACCTTC
- TRBJ2-7 TRBV24-1 few CATSETGTYEQYF TGTGCCACCAGTGAAACAGGGACCTACGAGCAGTACTTC
- TRBJ1-5 TRBV7-2 - CASSLLQDSNQPQHF TGTGCCAGCAGCTTACTACAGGATAGCAATCAGCCCCAGCATTTT
- TRBJ2-7 TRBV7-9 few CASSPRAYEQYF TGTGCCAGCAGCCCGAGGGCTTACGAGCAGTACTTC
TRBD2 TRBJ2-3 TRBV19 - CASSRREGTDTQYF TGTGCCAGTAGTAGAAGGGAGGGGACAGATACGCAGTATTTT